The clone carrying this T cell receptor beta chain was picked up a small number of times. Its matching antigen is unknown. This specimen comes from a study of CD8+CD57+ T cells in acquired aplastic anemia. Study-level information: Quantities of DNA derived from sorted CD4+ and CD8+ cells averaged approximately 3.3 ug. Overall study findings and caveats: Common to patients and controls were approximately 30 CD8+ CDR3 sequences.

Researchers used genomic DNA as the template to profile TCR beta VDJ and CDR3. One entry per CDR3 protein, called by TCRdb with MiXCR from the reads. This table has 150,000 to 200,000 distinct CDR3 sequences, around 60% appearing once. The CDR3 spans 13 residues. V lost 3 bases and J 8 bases, leaving 12 bases between the germline ends. Germline CDR1 reads KGHDR; CDR2 reads SFDVKD. V is TRBV24-1 and J is TRBJ1-2; D possibly corresponds to TRBD1 (6 bases). The sequence came from a human donor in good health. Source material: sorted CD4+, CD8+, or CD8+CD57+ T cells (not recorded which) from PBMCs. The CDR3 nucleotides read TGTGCCACCAGTGATCCGCAGGGGAAGGGCTACACCTTC. Translation: CATSDPQGKGYTF.